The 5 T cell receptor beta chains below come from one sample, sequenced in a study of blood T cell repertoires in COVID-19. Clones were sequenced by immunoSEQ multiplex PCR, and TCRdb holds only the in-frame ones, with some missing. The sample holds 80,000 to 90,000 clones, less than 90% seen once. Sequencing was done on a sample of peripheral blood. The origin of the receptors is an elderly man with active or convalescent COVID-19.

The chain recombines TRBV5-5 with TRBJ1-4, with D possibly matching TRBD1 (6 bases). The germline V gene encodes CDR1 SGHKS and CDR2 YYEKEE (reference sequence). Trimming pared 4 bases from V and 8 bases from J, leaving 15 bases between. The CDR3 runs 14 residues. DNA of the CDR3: TGTGCCAGCAGCGGAACAGGGCTCACCGAAAAACTGTTTTTT. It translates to CASSGTGLTEKLFF.

CDR3 amino acids: CATSRTSGRGEETQYF. The CDR3 DNA reads as TGTGCCACCAGCAGGACTAGCGGGAGAGGAGAAGAGACCCAGTACTTC. This chain connects TRBV15 to TRBJ2-5; 12 positions agree with TRBD2. The CDR3 totals 16 residues. Trimming took 3 bases from V and 3 from J; bases not matched to a gene: 5. Germline V gives CDR1 LNHNV, CDR2 YYDKDF (reference sequence).

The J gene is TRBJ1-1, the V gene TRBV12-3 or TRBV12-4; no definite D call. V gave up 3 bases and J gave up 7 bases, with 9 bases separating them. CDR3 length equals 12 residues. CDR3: CASSLIVGEAFF. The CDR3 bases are TGTGCCAGCAGTTTGATCGTCGGTGAAGCTTTCTTT.

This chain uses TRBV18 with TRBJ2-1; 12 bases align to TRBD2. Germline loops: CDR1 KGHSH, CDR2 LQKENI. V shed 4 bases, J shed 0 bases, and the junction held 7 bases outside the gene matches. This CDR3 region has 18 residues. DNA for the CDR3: TGTGCCAGCTCACAAGGACTAGCGGGGTCAAGCTCCTACAATGAGCAGTTCTTC. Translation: CASSQGLAGSSSYNEQFF.

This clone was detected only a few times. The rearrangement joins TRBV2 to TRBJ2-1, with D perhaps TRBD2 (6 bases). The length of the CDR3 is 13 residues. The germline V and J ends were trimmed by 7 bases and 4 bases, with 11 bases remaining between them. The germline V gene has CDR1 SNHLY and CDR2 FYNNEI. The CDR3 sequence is CASMRDQYNEQFF. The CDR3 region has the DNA TGTGCCAGCATGCGGGACCAGTACAATGAGCAGTTCTTC. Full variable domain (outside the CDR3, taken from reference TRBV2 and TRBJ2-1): EPEVTQTPSHQVTQMGQEVILRCVPISNHLYFYWYRQILGQKVEFLVSFYNNEISEKSEIFDDQFSVERPDGSNFTLKIRSTKLEDSAMYFCASMRDQYNEQFFGPGTRLTVL.